These T cell receptor beta chains were read from a single sample in a study of cytomegalovirus exposure and HLA in healthy donors. Libraries were prepared by immunoSEQ multiplex PCR; TCRdb keeps only in-frame clonotypes and omits some of them. The sample shows approximately 160,000 clones, around 80% of them seen only once. Input material: PBMCs. The source is a male donor in good health and CMV-seronegative. Each CDR3 is given with its conserved first and last residue. The order of the fields is CDR3 protein, CDR3 DNA, clone size, V gene, D gene, J gene. D genes are given only for firm matches. Not every row has a clone size; where given, it reads once, few, many or a size class.

cdr3_aa: CASRAGPSYEQYF; cdr3_nt: TGTGCCAGCAGGGCGGGTCCTTCCTACGAGCAGTACTTC; clone_size: .; v_call: TRBV6-1; d_call: .; j_call: TRBJ2-7
cdr3_aa: CASSSTSYEQYF; cdr3_nt: TGCGCCAGCAGCTCGACATCTTACGAGCAGTACTTC; clone_size: .; v_call: TRBV5-1; d_call: .; j_call: TRBJ2-7
cdr3_aa: CASSPAGSGANVLTF; cdr3_nt: TGTGCCAGCAGCCCGGCGGGGTCTGGGGCCAACGTCCTGACTTTC; clone_size: .; v_call: TRBV5-8; d_call: .; j_call: TRBJ2-6
cdr3_aa: CASRPGGGGDTQYF; cdr3_nt: TGTGCCAGCAGACCCGGGGGGGGCGGAGATACGCAGTATTTT; clone_size: few; v_call: TRBV6-6; d_call: TRBD2; j_call: TRBJ2-3
cdr3_aa: CAISESERGSINEQFF; cdr3_nt: TGTGCCATCAGTGAGTCAGAGCGCGGGAGTATAAATGAGCAGTTCTTC; clone_size: .; v_call: TRBV10-3; d_call: TRBD2; j_call: TRBJ2-1
cdr3_aa: CASSYGRQNQPQHF; cdr3_nt: TGTGCCAGCAGTTACGGACGACAGAATCAGCCCCAGCATTTT; clone_size: .; v_call: TRBV6-5; d_call: .; j_call: TRBJ1-5
cdr3_aa: CASIGTLGGDYGYTF; cdr3_nt: TGTGCCAGCATTGGGACTTTAGGAGGGGACTATGGCTACACCTTC; clone_size: .; v_call: TRBV6-1; d_call: .; j_call: TRBJ1-2
cdr3_aa: CASSIGTSGYYEQYF; cdr3_nt: TGTGCCAGTAGTATTGGGACTAGCGGGTACTACGAGCAGTACTTC; clone_size: .; v_call: TRBV19; d_call: TRBD2; j_call: TRBJ2-7
cdr3_aa: CASSPRGVGDQPQHF; cdr3_nt: TGTGCCAGCAGCCCCAGGGGGGTTGGGGATCAGCCCCAGCATTTT; clone_size: .; v_call: TRBV7-9; d_call: TRBD1; j_call: TRBJ1-5
cdr3_aa: CASRQDGAYEQYF; cdr3_nt: TGTGCCAGCAGGCAAGACGGGGCCTACGAGCAGTACTTC; clone_size: once; v_call: TRBV4-2; d_call: .; j_call: TRBJ2-7
cdr3_aa: CASSSGQGAHTEAFF; cdr3_nt: TGTGCCAGTAGTTCGGGACAGGGGGCTCACACTGAAGCTTTCTTT; clone_size: .; v_call: TRBV19; d_call: TRBD1; j_call: TRBJ1-1
cdr3_aa: CASSQERMGGSYNEQFF; cdr3_nt: TGCGCCAGCAGCCAAGAAAGGATGGGAGGCTCCTACAATGAGCAGTTCTTC; clone_size: once; v_call: TRBV4-1; d_call: .; j_call: TRBJ2-1
cdr3_aa: CASLPTGSSYNEQFF; cdr3_nt: TGCGCCAGCCTCCCCACGGGAAGCTCCTACAATGAGCAGTTCTTC; clone_size: .; v_call: TRBV5-1; d_call: .; j_call: TRBJ2-1
cdr3_aa: CASSLGGGLIPEQYF; cdr3_nt: TGTGCCAGCAGCTTAGGGGGGGGCCTCATTCCAGAGCAGTACTTC; clone_size: .; v_call: TRBV7-6; d_call: .; j_call: TRBJ2-7
cdr3_aa: CASSETPTTGSNGYTF; cdr3_nt: TGTGCCAGCAGTGAGACCCCTACTACAGGGTCTAATGGCTACACCTTC; clone_size: .; v_call: TRBV6-1; d_call: .; j_call: TRBJ1-2
cdr3_aa: CASSFRTGTETQYF; cdr3_nt: TGTGCCAGCAGCTTCCGGACAGGGACGGAGACCCAGTACTTC; clone_size: .; v_call: TRBV7-9; d_call: TRBD1; j_call: TRBJ2-5
cdr3_aa: CAWSVGGTGNTIYF; cdr3_nt: TGTGCCTGGAGTGTAGGGGGAACTGGAAACACCATATATTTT; clone_size: .; v_call: TRBV30; d_call: .; j_call: TRBJ1-3
cdr3_aa: CASSLTVNTGELFF; cdr3_nt: TGTGCCAGCAGCTTAACAGTGAACACCGGGGAGCTGTTTTTT; clone_size: .; v_call: TRBV7-9; d_call: .; j_call: TRBJ2-2
cdr3_aa: CASSQVLFEQETQYF; cdr3_nt: TGCGCCAGCAGCCAAGTTCTTTTCGAGCAAGAGACCCAGTACTTC; clone_size: .; v_call: TRBV4-3; d_call: .; j_call: TRBJ2-5
cdr3_aa: CASTRGVTGGHEQYF; cdr3_nt: TGTGCCAGCACGCGAGGGGTTACAGGGGGCCACGAGCAGTACTTC; clone_size: .; v_call: TRBV28; d_call: TRBD1; j_call: TRBJ2-7
cdr3_aa: CASSAPGQPNTEAFF; cdr3_nt: TGTGCCAGCAGTGCCCCGGGACAGCCGAACACTGAAGCTTTCTTT; clone_size: .; v_call: TRBV2; d_call: TRBD1; j_call: TRBJ1-1
cdr3_aa: CASSPGTVQETQYF; cdr3_nt: TGTGCCAGCAGCCCGGGGACAGTCCAAGAGACCCAGTACTTC; clone_size: .; v_call: TRBV7-9; d_call: TRBD1; j_call: TRBJ2-5
cdr3_aa: CASSPDGGSGSYNSPLHF; cdr3_nt: TGTGCCAGCAGCCCAGACGGAGGGTCCGGCTCCTATAATTCACCCCTCCACTTT; clone_size: .; v_call: TRBV7-8; d_call: .; j_call: TRBJ1-6
cdr3_aa: CASSITSGRTDTQYF; cdr3_nt: TGCGCCAGCAGCATCACTAGCGGGCGCACAGATACGCAGTATTTT; clone_size: .; v_call: TRBV5-1; d_call: TRBD2; j_call: TRBJ2-3
cdr3_aa: CASSFPGLAGRNGELFF; cdr3_nt: TGTGCCAGCAGTTTCCCGGGACTAGCGGGAAGGAACGGGGAGCTGTTTTTT; clone_size: .; v_call: TRBV28; d_call: TRBD2; j_call: TRBJ2-2
cdr3_aa: CASSGTGPVNYGYTF; cdr3_nt: TGTGCCAGCAGCGGGACAGGGCCCGTTAACTATGGCTACACCTTC; clone_size: .; v_call: TRBV6-6; d_call: TRBD1; j_call: TRBJ1-2
cdr3_aa: CASSVQRDTGELFF; cdr3_nt: TGTGCCAGCAGTGTTCAGCGGGACACCGGGGAGCTGTTTTTT; clone_size: .; v_call: TRBV6-1; d_call: .; j_call: TRBJ2-2
cdr3_aa: CASSTSGTPYNEQFF; cdr3_nt: TGCGCCAGCAGCACTTCCGGGACACCTTACAATGAGCAGTTCTTC; clone_size: .; v_call: TRBV5-1; d_call: .; j_call: TRBJ2-1
cdr3_aa: CASYPVWGANEKLFF; cdr3_nt: TGTGCCAGCTACCCGGTATGGGGGGCTAATGAAAAACTGTTTTTT; clone_size: .; v_call: TRBV6-1; d_call: .; j_call: TRBJ1-4
cdr3_aa: CASSLISSRVRGQGETQYF; cdr3_nt: TGCGCCAGCAGCTTGATCTCGTCACGGGTGCGCGGACAGGGAGAGACCCAGTACTTC; clone_size: .; v_call: TRBV5-1; d_call: TRBD1; j_call: TRBJ2-5
cdr3_aa: CASRDRGLFGANVLTF; cdr3_nt: TGTGCCAGTCGGGACAGGGGTCTCTTTGGGGCCAACGTCCTGACTTTC; clone_size: .; v_call: TRBV19; d_call: TRBD1; j_call: TRBJ2-6